A single sample gave rise to the 6 T cell receptor beta chains below, sequenced in a study of blood T cell repertoires in COVID-19. This table comes from immunoSEQ multiplex PCR, and its TCRdb copy is limited to in-frame clones, with some not included. The sample consists of 150,000 to 200,000 clones, just over 85% of them appearing once. The material sequenced was peripheral blood. Receptors originate from a man aged 50 or older with active or convalescent COVID-19.

The rearrangement links TRBV7-9 to TRBJ1-1; D gene unclear. CDR1 and CDR2 (germline): SEHNR, FQNEAQ (reference sequence). There are 11 residues in the CDR3. Trimming removed 7 bases at V and 1 base at J, with 4 bases between. The CDR3 is CASNSNTEAFF. The CDR3 DNA sequence: TGTGCCAGCAACTCGAACACTGAAGCTTTCTTT.

The chain has TRBV24-1 and TRBJ2-1, with no clear D. V lost 4 bases and J 0 bases, leaving 9 bases between the germline ends. Germline CDR1 is KGHDR and CDR2 is SFDVKD. This CDR3 has 15 residues. CDR3 nucleotide sequence: TGTGCCACCAGTGAGAAGGAGAGCTCCTACAATGAGCAGTTCTTC. This sequence encodes CATSEKESSYNEQFF.

This rearrangement joins TRBV6-5 to TRBJ1-1; D is unclear. Germline V gives CDR1 MNHEY, CDR2 SVGAGI. The CDR3 contains 13 residues. Trimming took off 5 bases at V and 1 base at J, with 8 bases between the two ends. Here the CDR3 reads CASSPRRNTEAFF. The CDR3 nucleotides are TGTGCCAGCAGTCCCCGGAGGAACACTGAAGCTTTCTTT.

The V and J genes are TRBV21-1 and TRBJ2-7; the D call of TRBD1 is as the table states it, not checked on the DNA. TRBV21-1 is listed as a pseudogene. CDR3 length equals 16 residues. Written as DNA, the CDR3 is TGTGCCAGCAGCAAAGCGATGGCAGTCTCCTCCTACGAGCAGTACTTC. Encoded protein: CASSKAMAVSSYEQYF.

This chain links TRBV27 with TRBJ2-6; TRBD1 agrees at 8 bases. Germline V gene sequence: CDR1 MNHEY, CDR2 SMNVEV (reference sequence). Losses at the gene ends were 5 bases for V and 0 bases for J; bases not matched to a gene: 15. The CDR3 contains 20 residues. CDR3 amino acids: CASSLQGARGIGSGANVLTF. In DNA, the CDR3 is TGTGCCAGCAGTCTCCAGGGGGCGAGGGGTATAGGCTCTGGGGCCAACGTCCTGACTTTC.

This rearrangement joins TRBV24-1 to TRBJ2-5, with TRBD1 matching 11 bases. Trimming cost V 3 bases and J 5 bases; bases outside gene matches: 13. The CDR3 totals 18 residues. Germline CDR1 and CDR2: KGHDR and SFDVKD. CDR3 loop: CATSDQTDRGQLAETQYF. The DNA of the CDR3 is TGTGCCACCAGTGATCAGACGGACAGGGGGCAACTAGCCGAGACCCAGTACTTC.